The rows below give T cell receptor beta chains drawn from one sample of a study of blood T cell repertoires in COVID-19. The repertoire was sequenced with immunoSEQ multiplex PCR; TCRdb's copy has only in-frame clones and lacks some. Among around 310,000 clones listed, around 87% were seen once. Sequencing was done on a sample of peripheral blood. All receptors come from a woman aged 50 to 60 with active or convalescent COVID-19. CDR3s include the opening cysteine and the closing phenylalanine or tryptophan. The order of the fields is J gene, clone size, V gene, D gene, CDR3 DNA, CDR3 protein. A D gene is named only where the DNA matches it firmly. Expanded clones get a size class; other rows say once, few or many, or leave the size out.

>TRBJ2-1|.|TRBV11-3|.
TGTGCCAGCAGCCTACAGAGAGGGGGGCAGTTCTTC
CASSLQRGGQFF
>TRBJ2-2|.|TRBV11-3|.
TGTGCCAGCAGCTTACACTCGTCCCCGAACACCGGGGAGCTGTTTTTT
CASSLHSSPNTGELFF
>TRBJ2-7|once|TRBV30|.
TGTGCCTGGAGAGGCCAGGAAAGCTCCTACGAGCAGTACTTC
CAWRGQESSYEQYF
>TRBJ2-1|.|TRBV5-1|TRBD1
TGCGCCAGCAGGCTGAGGGACAGCTCCTACAATGAGCAGTTCTTC
CASRLRDSSYNEQFF
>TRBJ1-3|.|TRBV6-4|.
TGCGGGAGGGGGACAGGAAACACCATATATTTT
CGRGTGNTIYF
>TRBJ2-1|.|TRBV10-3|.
TGTGCCATCAGTGAAGCGAATGAGCAGTTCTTC
CAISEANEQFF
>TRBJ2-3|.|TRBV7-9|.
TGTGCCAGCAGCTCGTCCTTGGTAGCTGCCACAGATACGCAGTATTTT
CASSSSLVAATDTQYF
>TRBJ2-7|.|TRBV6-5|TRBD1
TGTGCCAGCAGTCCATGGGACAGCCTCTACGAGCAGTACTTC
CASSPWDSLYEQYF
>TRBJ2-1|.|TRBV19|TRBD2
TGTGCCAGTAGTTTCGGACTAGCGGGAGGGCGGGGCGTAGAAAATGAGCAGTTCTTC
CASSFGLAGGRGVENEQFF
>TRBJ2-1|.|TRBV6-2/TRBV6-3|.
TGTGCCAGCAGTAGCGGGCCGGTCCCCAATGAGCAGTTCTTC
CASSSGPVPNEQFF
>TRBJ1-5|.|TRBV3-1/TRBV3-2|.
TGTGCCCCCCGGGGTCAGCCCCAGCATTTT
CAPRGQPQHF
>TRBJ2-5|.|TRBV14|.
TGTGCCAGCAGCCGAGGGACATCACAAGAGACCCAGTACTTC
CASSRGTSQETQYF
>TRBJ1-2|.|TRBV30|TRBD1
TGTGCCTGGAGTCCCCCCCGGACAGGGGATGGCTACACCTTC
CAWSPPRTGDGYTF
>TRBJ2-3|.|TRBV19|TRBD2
TGTGCCAGTAGTACCATAGCGGGAGAGGTTACGCAGTATTTT
CASSTIAGEVTQYF
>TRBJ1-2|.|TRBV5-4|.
TGTGCCAGCAGCTTCTGGGCCGGCGGGGATGGCTACACCTTC
CASSFWAGGDGYTF
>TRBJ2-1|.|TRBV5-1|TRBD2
TGCGCCAGCGGGGGACTATCGTTAACCGGGACTCAAAACAATGAGCAGTTCTTC
CASGGLSLTGTQNNEQFF
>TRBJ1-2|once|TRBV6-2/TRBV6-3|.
TGTGCCAGCAGCAGGGGTAACTATGGCTACACCTTC
CASSRGNYGYTF
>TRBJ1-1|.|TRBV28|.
TGTGCCAGCAGTTTTTTAAGACAGAACACTGAAGCTTTCTTT
CASSFLRQNTEAFF
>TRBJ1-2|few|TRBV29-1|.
TGCAGCGTTGAAGGCCCTCGTGGGGGGGACGATTATGGCTACACCTTC
CSVEGPRGGDDYGYTF
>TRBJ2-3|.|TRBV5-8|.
TGTGCCAGCAGCCCCGCGGATACGCAGTATTTT
CASSPADTQYF
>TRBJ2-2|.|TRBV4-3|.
TGCGCCAGCAGCCAATATCTAGCCCCCGGGGAGCTGTTTTTT
CASSQYLAPGELFF
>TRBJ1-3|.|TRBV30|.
TGTGCCTGGAGTCTGGGAGGGCTGGCTGGAAACACCATATATTTT
CAWSLGGLAGNTIYF
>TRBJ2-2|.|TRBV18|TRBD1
TGTGCCAGCACAGGGGCGAGCACCGGGGAGCTGTTTTTT
CASTGASTGELFF
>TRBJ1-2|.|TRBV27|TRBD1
TGTGCCAGCAGTTCCGTGACAGGGTATGGCTACACCTTC
CASSSVTGYGYTF
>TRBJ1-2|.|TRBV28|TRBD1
TGTGCCAGCAGTCCGGGGACAGGGTGGCATGGCTACACCTTC
CASSPGTGWHGYTF
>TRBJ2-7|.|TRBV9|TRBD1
TGTGCCAGCAGCGTTTCCGGGACAGGAGACTACGAGCAGTACTTC
CASSVSGTGDYEQYF
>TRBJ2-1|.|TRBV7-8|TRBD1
TGTGCCAGCAGGCAAGGGGCCGGACAGGGGGCGCAGAATGAGCAGTTCTTC
CASRQGAGQGAQNEQFF
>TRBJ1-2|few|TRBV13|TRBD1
TGTGCCAGCAGCACAAGGACAGGCGTTAAGGTCTATGGCTACACCTTC
CASSTRTGVKVYGYTF
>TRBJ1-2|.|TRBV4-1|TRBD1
TGCGCCAGCAGCCACTCGGACAGGGTAGTCTATGGCTACACCTTC
CASSHSDRVVYGYTF
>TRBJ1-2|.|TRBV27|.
TGTGCCAGCAGTTCAACTAACTATGGCTACACCTTC
CASSSTNYGYTF
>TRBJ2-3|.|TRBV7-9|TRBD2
TGTGCCAGCAGCCTAGTCGGGGGGGCCGATACGCAGTATTTT
CASSLVGGADTQYF
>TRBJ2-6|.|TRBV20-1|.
TGCAGTGCTAGTCCCGTCTCTGGGGCCAACGTCCTGACTTTC
CSASPVSGANVLTF